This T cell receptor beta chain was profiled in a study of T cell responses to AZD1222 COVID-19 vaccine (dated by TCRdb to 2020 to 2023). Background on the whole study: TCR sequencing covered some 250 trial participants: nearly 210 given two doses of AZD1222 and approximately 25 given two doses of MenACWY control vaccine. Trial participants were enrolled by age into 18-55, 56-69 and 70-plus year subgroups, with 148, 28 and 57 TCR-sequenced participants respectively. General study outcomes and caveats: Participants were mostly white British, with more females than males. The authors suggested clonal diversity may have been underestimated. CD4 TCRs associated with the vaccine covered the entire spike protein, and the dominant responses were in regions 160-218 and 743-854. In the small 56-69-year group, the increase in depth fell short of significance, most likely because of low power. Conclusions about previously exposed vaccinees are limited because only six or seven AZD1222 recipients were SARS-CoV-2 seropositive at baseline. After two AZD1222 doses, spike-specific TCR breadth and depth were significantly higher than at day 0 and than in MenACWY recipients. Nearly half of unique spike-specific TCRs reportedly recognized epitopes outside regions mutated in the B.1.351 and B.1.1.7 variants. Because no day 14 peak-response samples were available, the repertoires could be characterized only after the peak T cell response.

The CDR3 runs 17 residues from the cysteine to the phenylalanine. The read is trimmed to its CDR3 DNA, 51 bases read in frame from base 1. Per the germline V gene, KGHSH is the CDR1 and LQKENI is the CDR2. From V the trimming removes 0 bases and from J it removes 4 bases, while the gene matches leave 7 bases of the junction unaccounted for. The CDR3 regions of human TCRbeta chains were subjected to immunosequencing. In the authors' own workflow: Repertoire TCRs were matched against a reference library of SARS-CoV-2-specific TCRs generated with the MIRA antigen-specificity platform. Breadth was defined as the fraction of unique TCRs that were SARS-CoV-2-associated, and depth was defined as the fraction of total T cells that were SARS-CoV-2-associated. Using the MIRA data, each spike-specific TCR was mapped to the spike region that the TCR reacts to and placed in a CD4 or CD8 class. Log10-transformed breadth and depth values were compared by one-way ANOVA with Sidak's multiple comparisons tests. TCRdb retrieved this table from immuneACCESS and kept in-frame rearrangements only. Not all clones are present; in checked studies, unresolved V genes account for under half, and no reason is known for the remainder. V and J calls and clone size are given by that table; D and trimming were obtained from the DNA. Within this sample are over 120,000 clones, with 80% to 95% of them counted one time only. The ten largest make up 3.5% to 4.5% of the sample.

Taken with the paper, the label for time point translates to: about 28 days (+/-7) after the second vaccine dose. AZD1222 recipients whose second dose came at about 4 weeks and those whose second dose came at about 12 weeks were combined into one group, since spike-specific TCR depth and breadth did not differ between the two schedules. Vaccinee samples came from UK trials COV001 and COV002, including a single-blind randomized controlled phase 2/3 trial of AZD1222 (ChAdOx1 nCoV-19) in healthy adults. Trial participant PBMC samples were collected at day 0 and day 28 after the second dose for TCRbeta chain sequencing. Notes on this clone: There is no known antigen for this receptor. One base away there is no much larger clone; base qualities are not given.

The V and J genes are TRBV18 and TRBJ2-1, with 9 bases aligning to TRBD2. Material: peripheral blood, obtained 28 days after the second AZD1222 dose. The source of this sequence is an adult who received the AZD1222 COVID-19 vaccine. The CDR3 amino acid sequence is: CASSPPAGGPSYNEQFF. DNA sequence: TGTGCCAGCTCACCACCGGCGGGAGGGCCCTCGTACAATGAGCAGTTCTTC.